The 24 T cell receptor beta chains below were found in one sample sequenced in a study of cytomegalovirus exposure and HLA in healthy donors. Method: immunoSEQ multiplex PCR; TCRdb's copy keeps in-frame clones and lacks some. The table lists some 130,000 clones, approximately 82% of them singletons. The sequencing sample was made of PBMCs. All receptors derive from a man aged 30 to 39 in good health and CMV-seropositive.

The chain couples TRBV18 to TRBJ2-7, with D maybe TRBD2 (6 bases). Germline V gene data show CDR1 as KGHSH and CDR2 as LQKENI. This CDR3 has 15 residues. Trimming left V 3 bases short and J 2 bases short, with 14 bases between. The chain's CDR3 is CASSPVGGKTYEQYF. DNA of the CDR3: TGTGCCAGCTCACCTGTGGGGGGTAAAACCTACGAGCAGTACTTC.

This chain connects TRBV5-1 to TRBJ2-2; no definite D call. Between the trimmed V and J ends, which lost 0 bases and 1 base, there was a span of 10 bases. The CDR3 is 16 amino acids. Germline V gene data show CDR1 as SGHRS and CDR2 as YFSETQ. DNA of the CDR3: TGCGCCAGCAGCTTGGGGCCCAGTCGGAACACCGGGGAGCTGTTTTTT. It translates to CASSLGPSRNTGELFF.

This chain connects TRBV9 to TRBJ2-5, with D perhaps TRBD1 (5 bases). CDR1 and CDR2 from the germline V gene are SGDLS and YYNGEE. The CDR3 has 14 residues. Trimming stripped 0 bases from V and 4 bases from J, with 10 bases between. The CDR3 spells CASSVGGLGETQYF. As DNA, the CDR3 is TGTGCCAGCAGCGTAGGGGGCTTGGGAGAGACCCAGTACTTC.

V usage is TRBV5-6 and J usage is TRBJ2-7; the D gene is possibly TRBD1 (5 bases). Trimming took 4 bases from V and 4 from J, leaving 18 bases between them. Germline V gene data show CDR1 as SGHDT and CDR2 as YYEEEE. This CDR3 has 15 amino acids. The CDR3 coding sequence is TGTGCCAGCAGCCTACGACAGAATACTCGTTACGAGCAGTACTTC. Protein: CASSLRQNTRYEQYF.

The chain carries TRBV5-1 and TRBJ2-7; TRBD1 agrees at 9 bases. Germline lookup yields CDR1 SGHRS and CDR2 YFSETQ. Germline trimming cut 0 bases from V and 3 bases from J; bases unmatched to any gene: 4. This CDR3 spans 15 amino acids. CDR3 amino acids: CASSLAGTGFYEQYF. CDR3 DNA: TGCGCCAGCAGCTTGGCTGGGACAGGGTTCTACGAGCAGTACTTC.

The table lists this clone with a few counts. This chain connects TRBV9 to TRBJ2-1; tentative D call: TRBD1 (6 bases). The CDR3 extends over 15 amino acids. Between the trimmed V and J ends, which lost 0 bases and 7 bases, there was a span of 14 bases. CDR1 is SGDLS, CDR2 YYNGEE, per germline. DNA for the CDR3: TGTGCCAGCAGCGTAGGGGGACAATCCAGGAATGAGCAGTTCTTC. Amino acids: CASSVGGQSRNEQFF.

This chain links TRBV5-1 with TRBJ1-2; 7 positions agree with TRBD1. After removal of 1 base from V and 4 bases from J, the junction contained 4 bases not matched to a gene. CDR1 and CDR2 (germline): SGHRS, YFSETQ. The CDR3 is 14 residues long. This chain's CDR3 is CASSLYRGPYGYTF. CDR3 sequence (DNA): TGCGCCAGCAGCTTGTACAGGGGCCCCTATGGCTACACCTTC.

V and J are TRBV29-1 and TRBJ2-3; TRBD2 might be the D (5 bases). V lost 1 base, J lost 2 bases, and 10 bases lay in between. Per the germline V gene, CDR1 is SQVTM and CDR2 is ANQGSEA. The CDR3 sequence is 14 residues long. The CDR3 sequence is CSVEGRGITDTQYF. CDR3 DNA sequence: TGCAGCGTTGAAGGTCGGGGTATCACAGATACGCAGTATTTT.

A single count supports this clone. The chain joins TRBV2 to TRBJ2-5, with TRBD1 identical over 7 bases. Looked up from germline, CDR1 is SNHLY and CDR2 is FYNNEI. J was trimmed by 5 bases and V by 7 bases; bases with no gene match: 7. The CDR3 is 13 amino acids. CDR3 in DNA: TGTGCCAGCAAAAAGGGGGCGGAGGAGACCCAGTACTTC. Encoded protein: CASKKGAEETQYF.

V is TRBV5-6 and J is TRBJ1-4, with D unresolved. Germline V CDR1 and CDR2: SGHDT, YYEEEE. V dropped 0 bases and J dropped 5 bases, with 11 bases sitting between them. The CDR3 contains 15 residues. CDR3 in amino acids: CASSLGGRRNEKLFF. CDR3 in DNA: TGTGCCAGCAGCTTGGGTGGCAGAAGAAATGAAAAACTGTTTTTT.

The J gene is TRBJ1-1, the V gene TRBV5-1; no definite D call. CDR3 size: 15 residues. Germline V CDR1 and CDR2: SGHRS, YFSETQ. Between the trimmed V and J ends, which lost 0 bases and 6 bases, there was a span of 15 bases. This CDR3 reads CASSLAGGPFPEAFF. The CDR3 bases are TGCGCCAGCAGCTTGGCGGGAGGGCCCTTCCCTGAAGCTTTCTTT.

The chain joins TRBV7-2 to TRBJ2-7; perhaps TRBD1 as D (6 bases). Per germline, CDR1 SGHTA and CDR2 FQGNSA. Trimming stripped 1 base from V and 3 bases from J, with 13 bases between. The CDR3 is 15 residues long. The CDR3 loop reads CASSLDGQGLYEQYF. For the CDR3, the DNA is TGTGCCAGCAGCTTAGATGGTCAGGGGCTCTACGAGCAGTACTTC.

The chain is built from TRBV7-9 and TRBJ1-2; D possibly corresponds to TRBD1 (5 bases). Germline CDR1 is SEHNR and CDR2 is FQNEAQ (reference sequence). Trimming stripped 5 bases from V and 3 bases from J, with 10 bases between. The CDR3 is 13 residues long. CDR3 region: CASSGGGYYGYTF. CDR3 sequence (DNA): TGTGCCAGCAGCGGGGGGGGTTACTATGGCTACACCTTC.

The rearrangement links TRBV14 to TRBJ2-7; 7 nucleotides align to TRBD1. This CDR3 comprises 14 residues. The V and J ends lost 1 base and 6 bases, in that order; junction bases with no gene match: 6. CDR1 SGHDN and CDR2 FVKESK come from the germline V gene. The CDR3 DNA follows: TGTGCCAGCAGCCAAGCGGACAGGAGTTTCGAGCAGTACTTC. Its translation is CASSQADRSFEQYF.

This clone has a handful of counts. At the DNA level, this CDR3 is encoded by other sequences in the same sample as well. The chain joins TRBV7-6 to TRBJ2-7, with D tentatively TRBD2 (6 bases). The CDR3 has 13 residues. V was clipped by 1 base and J by 6 bases, with 10 bases between them. CDR1 SGHVS and CDR2 FNYEAQ come from the germline V gene. The CDR3 bases are TGTGCCAGCAGCTTAGGCCAGGGAGGCGAGCAGTACTTC. Protein product: CASSLGQGGEQYF.

The genes are TRBV29-1 and TRBJ2-1, with D possibly TRBD2 on 7 matching bases. Per germline, CDR1 SQVTM and CDR2 ANQGSEA. Trimming cost V 6 bases and J 1 base, with 25 bases left between them. The CDR3 totals 18 residues. The CDR3 region has the DNA TGCAGCGTCCGCACCGGGGGAGGGGGATGGAGGTCCTACAATGAGCAGTTCTTC. Translation: CSVRTGGGGWRSYNEQFF.

The chain uses TRBV2 and TRBJ2-7; 8 nucleotides align to TRBD2. The V segment lost 10 bases and the J segment 7 bases; nucleotides outside the gene matches: 9. The CDR3 has 12 amino acids. The germline CDR1 and CDR2 sequences are SNHLY and FYNNEI. The CDR3 DNA reads as TGTGCCACGCACGGGGGGGTGGTAGAGCAGTACTTC. This translates into CATHGGVVEQYF.

V is TRBV5-1 and J is TRBJ2-5, with TRBD1 as a possible D gene (5 bases). Germline V gives CDR1 SGHRS, CDR2 YFSETQ. The ends were cut back, 0 bases at V and 5 bases at J, with 8 bases in the middle. This CDR3 spans 13 amino acids. The CDR3 spells CASSLDRLETQYF. The CDR3 bases are TGCGCCAGCAGCTTGGACAGGTTGGAGACCCAGTACTTC.

This clone was seen once. This chain connects TRBV4-1 to TRBJ1-3; 12 bases align to TRBD1. Germline CDR1 and CDR2: MGHRA and YSYEKL. V trimming: 5 bases; J trimming: 6 bases; junction bases outside the gene matches: 5. There are 15 residues in the CDR3. CDR3 sequence reads: CASSKGTGGENTIYF. The CDR3 DNA reads TGCGCCAGCAGCAAAGGGACAGGGGGCGAAAACACCATATATTTT.

Remarks on this clone: A much larger clone differs from this one at a single base, so this may be a read error. The gene calls are TRBV6-4 and TRBJ2-7, with D possibly being TRBD2 (5 bases). Germline V gene data show CDR1 as MRHNA and CDR2 as SNTAGT. V was cut by 6 bases and J by 0 bases, with 9 bases left in between. CDR3 length equals 13 residues. The CDR3 is CASSPGFSYEQYF. The CDR3 nucleotides read TGTGCCAGCAGCCCGGGGTTCTCCTACGAGCAGTACTTC.

V gene TRBV5-5 combines with J gene TRBJ2-4; weak D call: TRBD1 (5 bases). From germline, CDR1 is SGHKS and CDR2 YYEKEE (reference sequence). The CDR3 extends over 14 amino acids. V was shortened by 4 bases and J by 1 base, with 9 bases between the two germline ends. The DNA for the CDR3 is TGTGCCAGCAGCACCCCAGGGGCCAAAAACATTCAGTACTTC. Translation: CASSTPGAKNIQYF.

This chain connects TRBV5-1 to TRBJ1-2; D possibly corresponds to TRBD1 (6 bases). The V and J ends lost 6 bases and 8 bases respectively, with 14 bases between them. The V gene's germline CDR1 is SGHRS and CDR2 YFSETQ. This CDR3 is 12 amino acids long. The CDR3 is CASKGGALGYTF. The DNA for the CDR3 is TGCGCCAGCAAGGGGGGGGCGCTCGGCTACACCTTC. The variable domain in full, completed from reference TRBV5-1 and TRBJ1-2, reads KAGVTQTPRYLIKTRGQQVTLSCSPISGHRSVSWYQQTPGQGLQFLFEYFSETQRNKGNFPGRFSGRQFSNSRSEMNVSTLELGDSALYLCASKGGALGYTFGSGTRLTVV.

The chain carries TRBV7-6 and TRBJ2-3, with TRBD1 matching over 9 bases. The junction had 7 bases not matched to a gene; V was cut back by 2 bases and J by 4 bases. Germline loops: CDR1 SGHVS, CDR2 FNYEAQ. The CDR3 loop spans 16 amino acids. CDR3 nucleotide sequence: TGTGCCAGCAGCTTACGGGGGACAGGGTCGTCAGATACGCAGTATTTT. Residues: CASSLRGTGSSDTQYF.

V and J are TRBV7-8 and TRBJ1-2; D might be TRBD1 (5 bases). Trimming took 1 base from V and 7 from J, leaving 10 bases between them. This CDR3 region has 13 residues. The germline V gene encodes CDR1 SGHVS and CDR2 FQNEAQ. The CDR3 spells CASSLGEGVGYTF. Here the CDR3 DNA reads TGTGCCAGCAGCTTAGGAGAAGGGGTTGGCTACACCTTC.